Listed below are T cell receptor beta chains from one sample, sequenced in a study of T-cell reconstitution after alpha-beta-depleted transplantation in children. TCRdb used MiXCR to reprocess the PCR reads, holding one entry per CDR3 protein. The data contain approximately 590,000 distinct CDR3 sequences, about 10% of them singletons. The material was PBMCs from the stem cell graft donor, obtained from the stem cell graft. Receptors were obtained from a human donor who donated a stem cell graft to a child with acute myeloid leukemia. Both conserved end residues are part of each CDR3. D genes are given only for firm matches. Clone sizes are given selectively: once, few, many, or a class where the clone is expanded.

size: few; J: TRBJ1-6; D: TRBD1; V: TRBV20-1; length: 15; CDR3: CSAGPGTGDSSPLHF; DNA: TGCAGTGCTGGTCCCGGGACAGGGGATAGTTCACCCCTCCACTTT
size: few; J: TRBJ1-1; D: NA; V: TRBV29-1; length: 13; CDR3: CSVAGKPNTEAFF; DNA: TGCAGCGTCGCCGGGAAGCCGAACACTGAAGCTTTCTTT
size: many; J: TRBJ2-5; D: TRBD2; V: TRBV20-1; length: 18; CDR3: CSARLTAGGPPRKETQYF; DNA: TGCAGTGCTAGACTGACTGCGGGAGGGCCCCCACGGAAAGAGACCCAGTACTTC
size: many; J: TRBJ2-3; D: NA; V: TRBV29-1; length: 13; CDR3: CSVDGERTDTQYF; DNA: TGCAGCGTTGATGGGGAAAGGACAGATACGCAGTATTTT
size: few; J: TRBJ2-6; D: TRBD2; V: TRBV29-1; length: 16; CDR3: CSVTGTTLSGANVLTF; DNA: TGCAGCGTGACCGGGACTACCCTCTCTGGGGCCAACGTCCTGACTTTC
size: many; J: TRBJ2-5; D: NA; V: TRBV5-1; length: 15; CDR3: CAIESNSLLQETQYF; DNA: TGCGCCATCGAGAGCAACAGTCTCCTCCAAGAGACCCAGTACTTC
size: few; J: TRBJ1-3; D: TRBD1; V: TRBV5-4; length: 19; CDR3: CASSSKYRDRVISGNTIYF; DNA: TGTGCCAGCAGCTCCAAATACCGGGACAGGGTGATAAGTGGAAACACCATATATTTT
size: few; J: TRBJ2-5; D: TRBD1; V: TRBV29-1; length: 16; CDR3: CSVEDPTQGIRKTQYF; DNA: TGCAGCGTTGAAGATCCCACACAGGGGATCCGAAAGACCCAGTACTTC
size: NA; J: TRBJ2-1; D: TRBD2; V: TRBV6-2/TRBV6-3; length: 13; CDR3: CATLAGEYNEQFF; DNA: TGTGCCACCCTGGCGGGGGAGTACAATGAGCAGTTCTTC
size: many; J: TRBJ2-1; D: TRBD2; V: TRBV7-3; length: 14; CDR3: CASSGTSGGNEQFF; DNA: TGTGCCAGCTCGGGGACTAGCGGGGGTAATGAGCAGTTCTTC
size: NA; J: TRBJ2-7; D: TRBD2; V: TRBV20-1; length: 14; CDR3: CSAVASGVSYEQYF; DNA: TGCAGTGCTGTTGCCAGCGGGGTTTCCTACGAGCAGTACTTC
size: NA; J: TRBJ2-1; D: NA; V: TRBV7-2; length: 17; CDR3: CASSLGRGTSSYNEQFF; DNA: TGTGCCAGCAGCTTAGGTCGTGGCACGAGCTCCTACAATGAGCAGTTCTTC
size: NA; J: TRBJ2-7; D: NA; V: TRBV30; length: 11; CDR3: CAGGSSEEQYF; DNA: TGTGCGGGGGGCAGCTCTGAGGAGCAGTACTTC
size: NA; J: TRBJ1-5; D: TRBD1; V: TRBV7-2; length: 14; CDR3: CASSSDRGGQPQHF; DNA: TGTGCCAGCAGCTCGGACAGGGGAGGCCAGCCCCAGCATTTT
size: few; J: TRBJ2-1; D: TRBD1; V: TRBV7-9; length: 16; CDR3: CASSLAGTGGAGEQFF; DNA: TGTGCCAGCAGCTTAGCCGGGACAGGGGGAGCGGGTGAGCAGTTCTTC
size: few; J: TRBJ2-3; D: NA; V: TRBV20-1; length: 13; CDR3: CSARPPVEDTQYF; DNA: TGCAGTGCTAGACCACCGGTCGAAGATACGCAGTATTTT
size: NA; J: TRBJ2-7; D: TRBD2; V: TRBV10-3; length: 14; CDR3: CAISASGEGWEQYF; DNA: TGTGCCATCAGCGCTAGCGGTGAGGGATGGGAGCAGTACTTC
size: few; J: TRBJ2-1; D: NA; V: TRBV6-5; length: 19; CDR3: CASSYSEAGLMPGYNEQFF; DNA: TGTGCCAGCAGTTACTCGGAGGCGGGACTCATGCCCGGCTACAATGAGCAGTTCTTC
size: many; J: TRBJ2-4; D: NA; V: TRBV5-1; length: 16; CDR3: CASSLGDRRGKNIQYF; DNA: TGCGCCAGCAGCTTGGGGGACAGGCGGGGGAAAAACATTCAGTACTTC
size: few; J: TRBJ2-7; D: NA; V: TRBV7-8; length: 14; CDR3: CASRPEGVPYEQYF; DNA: TGTGCCAGCAGACCCGAAGGGGTCCCCTACGAGCAGTACTTC
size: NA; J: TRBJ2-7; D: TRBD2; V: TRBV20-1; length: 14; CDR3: CSSGLAGANYEQYF; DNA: TGCAGTAGTGGACTAGCGGGAGCGAACTACGAGCAGTACTTC
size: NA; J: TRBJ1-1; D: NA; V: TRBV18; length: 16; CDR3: CASSPPNRGMNTEAFF; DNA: TGTGCCAGCTCACCCCCTAATAGGGGGATGAACACTGAAGCTTTCTTT
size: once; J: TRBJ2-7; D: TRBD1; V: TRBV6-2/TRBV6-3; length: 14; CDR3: CASRRAGTEYEQYF; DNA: TGTGCCAGCAGACGAGCCGGGACAGAGTACGAGCAGTACTTC
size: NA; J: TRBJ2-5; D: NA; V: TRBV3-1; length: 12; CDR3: CASSHFQETQYF; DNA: TGTGCCAGCAGCCACTTTCAAGAGACCCAGTACTTC
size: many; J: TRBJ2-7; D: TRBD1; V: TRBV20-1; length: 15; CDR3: CSARDMQGDAYEQYF; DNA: TGCAGTGCTAGAGATATGCAGGGGGACGCCTACGAGCAGTACTTC